The T cell receptor (beta chain) under discussion was sequenced for a study of blood T cell repertoires in COVID-19. The assay was immunoSEQ multiplex PCR, and TCRdb's table has in-frame clones only and misses some. The repertoire has some 140,000 clones, approximately 81% of them found once; the top ten carry 4.5% to 6%. Germline values: CDR1 LGHNA, CDR2 YNFKEQ. This CDR3 is 16 amino acids long. With V trimmed by 4 bases and J by 4 bases, 6 bases remained unmatched. Individuals drawn from approximately 22 US areas were roughly 18 to 89 years old. The source material was PBMCs or T cells enriched from blood (not recorded which). The TCR sequence derives from a man aged 35 to 55 with acute COVID-19. V and J are TRBV4-2 and TRBJ2-2; 10 bases align to TRBD2. CDR3 sequence reads: CASSPSGGAATGELFF. The DNA for the CDR3 is TGTGCCAGCAGCCCCAGCGGGGGGGCGGCCACCGGGGAGCTGTTTTTT.